This passage covers 23 T cell receptor beta chains from one sample sequenced in a study of blood T cell repertoires in COVID-19. Produced via immunoSEQ multiplex PCR; TCRdb's table is partial and in-frame only. Seen here are 15,000 to 20,000 clones, approximately 91% observed once, and the top ten hold 20% to 25%. Sequenced sample: peripheral blood. These TCRs come from a man aged 55 to 70 with acute or convalescent COVID-19.

J is TRBJ2-3 and V is TRBV11-3, with 13 bases identical to TRBD2. With V trimmed by 5 bases and J by 2 bases, 7 bases remained unmatched. The CDR3 covers 17 residues. CDR1 and CDR2 (germline): SGHNT, YENEEA. As DNA, the CDR3 is TGTGCCAGCAGCCGCGGACTAGCGGGGGATGACACAGATACGCAGTATTTT. Amino acids: CASSRGLAGDDTDTQYF. Full variable domain (rest looked up from reference TRBV11-3 and TRBJ2-3): EAGVVQSPRYKIIEKKQPVAFWCNPISGHNTLYWYLQNLGQGPELLIRYENEEAVDDSQLPKDRFSAERLKGVDSTLKIQPAELGDSAVYLCASSRGLAGDDTDTQYFGPGTRLTVL.

The V and J genes are TRBV5-5 and TRBJ1-5; 7 bases fit TRBD1. Germline CDR1 SGHKS, CDR2 YYEKEE (reference sequence). The trim removed 3 bases at V and 1 base at J, leaving 1 base unmatched. This CDR3 comprises 14 residues. The CDR3 protein is CASSWGQSNQPQHF. The CDR3 nucleotides are TGTGCCAGCAGCTGGGGACAGAGCAATCAGCCCCAGCATTTT.

The DNA of the CDR3 is TGTGCCAGCAGCCTATCGCCCGGGGATACGCAGTATTTT. This gives the protein CASSLSPGDTQYF. The chain uses TRBV7-3 and TRBJ2-3; D remains unclear. The CDR3 is 13 amino acids. V was shortened by 5 bases and J by 6 bases, with 12 bases between the two germline ends. The germline gives CDR1 SGHTA, CDR2 FQGTGA.

With regard to this clone: Other DNA sequences in the sample encode the same CDR3. This sequence joins TRBV5-8 and TRBJ2-7, with TRBD2 matching over 13 bases. Looked up from germline, CDR1 is SGHTS and CDR2 is YDEGEE. There are 17 residues in the CDR3. J lost 6 bases, V lost 7 bases, and 16 bases had no gene match. CDR3 in DNA: TGTGCCAGCCTCTGGACTAGCGGGAGTGGATCTAGGGGCGAGCAGTACTTC. It translates to CASLWTSGSGSRGEQYF. Full variable domain (missing parts from reference TRBV5-8 and TRBJ2-7): EAGVTQSPTHLIKTRGQQATLRCSPISGHTSVYWYQQALGLGLQFLLWYDEGEERNRGNFPPRFSGRQFPNYSSELNVNALELEDSALYLCASLWTSGSGSRGEQYFGPGTRLTVT.

The J gene is TRBJ2-1, the V gene TRBV5-4; 7 bases fit TRBD2. CDR1 is SGHNT and CDR2 is YYREEE in the germline V gene (reference sequence). V lost 0 bases to trimming and J lost 3 bases; unmatched junction nucleotides: 3. The CDR3 sequence is 15 residues long. CDR3 DNA sequence: TGTGCCAGCAGCTTGGGGGAGGGACGCTACAATGAGCAGTTCTTC. Protein sequence: CASSLGEGRYNEQFF.

CDR3 coding DNA: TGTGCCAGCAGTGAGCGGGCGCAGGCCGCCAGTTTCTATGGCTACACCTTC. Encoded protein: CASSERAQAASFYGYTF. This sequence joins TRBV2 and TRBJ1-2; no clear D. The germline gives CDR1 SNHLY, CDR2 FYNNEI. Deletions cut 3 bases from V and 4 bases from J, with 21 bases between. This CDR3 comprises 17 residues.

The chain employs TRBV6-1 and TRBJ1-1; no reliable D call. The germline V gene encodes CDR1 MNHNS and CDR2 SASEGT. The CDR3 covers 12 residues. Deletions cut 0 bases from V and 10 bases from J, with 9 bases between. CDR3 amino acids: CASSEANTLAFF. CDR3 in DNA: TGTGCCAGCAGTGAAGCGAACACCTTAGCTTTCTTT.

This clone was observed once. The chain carries TRBV2 and TRBJ2-7, with 7 bases lining up with TRBD2. The trim removed 2 bases at V and 3 bases at J, leaving 16 bases unmatched. This CDR3 contains 18 residues. CDR1 is SNHLY, CDR2 FYNNEI, per germline. The DNA of the CDR3 is TGTGCCAGCAGTGAAATAATGAGGTTTGCGGGAGCAGACTACGAGCAGTACTTC. This translates into CASSEIMRFAGADYEQYF.

V and J are TRBV5-1 and TRBJ2-1; a weak D match, TRBD1 (6 bases). Trimming took off 3 bases at V and 5 bases at J, with 12 bases between the two ends. This CDR3 is built from 14 residues. Germline V CDR1 and CDR2: SGHRS, YFSETQ. The DNA of the CDR3 is TGCGCCAGCAGCTCCACAGGGCCCGACAATGAGCAGTTCTTC. Protein sequence: CASSSTGPDNEQFF.

By share of the sample, this clone is medium-sized. The junction shows a germline mismatch at one end, possibly a read error. The CDR3 coding sequence is TGTGCAAGCAAGGTCCTAGAAAGCACAGATACGCAGTATTTT. As protein: CASKVLESTDTQYF. The chain carries TRBV27 and TRBJ2-3; D uncertain. Per germline, CDR1 MNHEY and CDR2 SMNVEV (reference sequence). The CDR3 loop spans 14 amino acids.

The chain recombines TRBV27 with TRBJ2-6, with D possibly being TRBD1 (7 bases). V was shortened by 5 bases and J by 0 bases, with 20 bases between the two germline ends. CDR1 and CDR2 (germline): MNHEY, SMNVEV (reference sequence). The CDR3 sequence is 19 residues long. Here the CDR3 reads CASSTLTGRDISGANVLTF. CDR3 sequence (DNA): TGTGCCAGCAGTACACTGACAGGGCGGGATATCTCTGGGGCCAACGTCCTGACTTTC.

The chain's CDR3 is CASSFGGTQYF. The CDR3 DNA is TGTGCCAGCAGTTTCGGCGGTACGCAGTATTTT. The chain is built from TRBV28 and TRBJ2-3; D gene unclear. Germline CDR1 MDHEN, CDR2 SYDVKM. V lost 3 bases to trimming and J lost 8 bases, with 6 bases between them. The CDR3 spans 11 residues.

The chain uses TRBV5-1 and TRBJ2-1; TRBD2 is a possible D gene (5 bases). The CDR3 spans 16 residues. The germline V gene encodes CDR1 SGHRS and CDR2 YFSETQ. V was cut by 3 bases and J by 1 base, with 14 bases left in between. CDR3 residues: CASSSGSGLSYNEQFF. In nucleotides, the CDR3 is TGCGCCAGCAGCTCGGGAAGCGGATTATCCTACAATGAGCAGTTCTTC.

The V call is TRBV5-4, the J call TRBJ1-1; 10 bases align to TRBD1. After removal of 0 bases from V and 4 bases from J, the junction contained 15 bases not matched to a gene. Germline-derived CDR1 and CDR2 are SGHNT and YYREEE (reference sequence). The CDR3 runs to 19 residues. The CDR3 DNA sequence: TGTGCCAGCAGCTTGGCCTCTTGGACAGGGGGACCTTTACGCACTGAAGCTTTCTTT. Amino acid sequence: CASSLASWTGGPLRTEAFF.

V usage is TRBV24-1 and J usage is TRBJ2-7; D is perhaps TRBD1 (5 bases). The CDR3 has 14 amino acids. Trimming pared 2 bases from V and 5 bases from J, leaving 12 bases between. Germline V gene sequence: CDR1 KGHDR, CDR2 SFDVKD. CDR3 bases: TGTGCCACCAGTGATTCGACAGTTCGCAACGAGCAGTACTTC. As protein: CATSDSTVRNEQYF.

The chain uses TRBV6-6 and TRBJ2-1; 7 nucleotides match TRBD2. The CDR3 spans 13 residues. V dropped 6 bases and J dropped 7; count of bases not matched to a gene: 6. Looked up from germline, CDR1 is MNHNY and CDR2 is SVGAGI (reference sequence). CDR3 in DNA: TGTGCCAGCAGCCGGGACTATGGTAATGAGCAGTTCTTC. This gives the protein CASSRDYGNEQFF.

The rearrangement uses TRBV19 and TRBJ2-7; D call uncertain. This CDR3 contains 13 residues. Trimming cost V 4 bases and J 2 bases, with 9 bases left between them. Germline CDR1 LNHDA, CDR2 SQIVND (reference sequence). CDR3 amino acids: CASSSGYAYEQYF. Here the CDR3 DNA reads TGTGCCAGTAGTAGCGGTTATGCCTACGAGCAGTACTTC.

The gene calls are TRBV7-8 and TRBJ1-5, with a possible D match to TRBD1 (5 bases). The CDR3 spans 13 residues. CDR1 is SGHVS and CDR2 is FQNEAQ in the germline V gene. V gave up 6 bases and J gave up 5 bases, with 11 bases separating them. The CDR3 DNA sequence: TGTGCCAGCAGTCGAGGCAGGGATCAGCCCCAGCATTTT. Translation: CASSRGRDQPQHF.

The rearrangement joins TRBV5-1 to TRBJ2-2; D may be TRBD2 (6 bases). Trimming removed 5 bases at V and 1 base at J, with 9 bases between. The CDR3 length is 14 residues. Germline CDR1 and CDR2: SGHRS and YFSETQ. The CDR3 DNA sequence: TGCGCCAGCAGTACTAGCCGGAACACCGGGGAGCTGTTTTTT. Translated: CASSTSRNTGELFF.

The genes are TRBV25-1 and TRBJ1-6; perhaps TRBD1 as D (6 bases). The germline V and J ends were trimmed by 1 base and 7 bases, with 14 bases remaining between them. Per the germline V gene, CDR1 is MGHDK and CDR2 is SYGVNS. The CDR3 consists of 16 residues. The DNA for the CDR3 is TGTGCCAGCAGTGAATCGGGGGGGCCATTCAATTCACCCCTCCACTTT. It yields the protein CASSESGGPFNSPLHF.

This clone is labeled large. The chain recombines TRBV30 with TRBJ2-7, with 10 bases identical to TRBD2. In germline, CDR1 is GTSNPN, CDR2 SVGIG (reference sequence). The CDR3 extends over 11 amino acids. Trimming at V came to 7 bases and at J to 3 bases, leaving 0 bases not matched to a gene. This CDR3 reads CASSGSYEQYF. The CDR3 nucleotides read TGTGCCTCTAGCGGGAGCTACGAGCAGTACTTC.

The V and J genes are TRBV27 and TRBJ1-1, with a possible D match to TRBD1 (6 bases). Germline loops: CDR1 MNHEY, CDR2 SMNVEV (reference sequence). Trimming cost V 6 bases and J 1 base, with 9 bases left between them. The CDR3 runs 13 residues. The CDR3 DNA reads TGTGCCAGCAGACCGACAGGGAACACTGAAGCTTTCTTT. Translation gives CASRPTGNTEAFF.

This rearrangement joins TRBV7-6 to TRBJ1-3; TRBD1 matches 7 bases. The CDR3 contains 14 residues. CDR1 and CDR2 from the germline V gene are SGHVS and FNYEAQ. J lost 7 bases, V lost 3 bases, and 6 bases had no gene match. The CDR3 loop is CASSFNSGGNTIYF. As DNA, the CDR3 is TGTGCCAGCAGCTTCAATTCAGGGGGGAACACCATATATTTT.